The clone carrying this T cell receptor (beta chain) was seen just once. Its antigen is as yet unknown. From germline, CDR1 is SGHTA and CDR2 FQGTGA. Trimming cost V 1 base and J 3 bases; bases outside gene matches: 12. The CDR3 loop spans 20 amino acids. Clones were read by immunoSEQ multiplex PCR, and TCRdb kept only the in-frame ones, dropping some. Here the sample spans approximately 40,000 clones, around 80% being singletons. This sample was taken from a study of T cells after posttransplantation cyclophosphamide. The study, taken as a whole, reports: After PTCy, TRB diversity resembled that of CNI/methotrexate controls. Tissue-infiltrating T cells from skin or gut overlapped little with blood T cells. Donor-recipient repertoire similarity was low at 1-2 months, rising over year one.

A marrow graft followed busulfan-fludarabine conditioning, with cyclophosphamide on days +3 and +4. The starting material was CD4+ T cells sorted from blood, obtained 1,900 to 2,000 days after a stem cell transplant with posttransplant cyclophosphamide. The source of this sequence is a female patient between 35 and 55 years old who received an allogeneic stem cell transplant from a related donor, was CMV-positive, and had no GVHD. Some T cells could come from the graft donor. The chain joins TRBV7-3 to TRBJ2-1, with TRBD2 matching 13 bases. The CDR3 DNA reads TGTGCCAGCAGCTTAAAAGGGACTAGCGGGGTATTTGCTGACTACAATGAGCAGTTCTTC. It codes for CASSLKGTSGVFADYNEQFF.